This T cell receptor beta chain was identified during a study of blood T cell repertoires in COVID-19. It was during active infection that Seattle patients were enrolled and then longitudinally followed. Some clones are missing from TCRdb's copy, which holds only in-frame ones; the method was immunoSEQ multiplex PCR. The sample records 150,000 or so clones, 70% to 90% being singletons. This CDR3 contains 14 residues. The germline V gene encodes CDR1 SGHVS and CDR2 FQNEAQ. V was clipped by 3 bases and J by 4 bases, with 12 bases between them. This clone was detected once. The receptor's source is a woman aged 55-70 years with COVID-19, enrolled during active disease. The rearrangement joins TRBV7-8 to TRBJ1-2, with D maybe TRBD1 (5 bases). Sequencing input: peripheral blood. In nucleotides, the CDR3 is TGTGCCAGCAGCTTGAACAGGTTAAGCTATGGCTACACCTTC. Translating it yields CASSLNRLSYGYTF.